Presented here are 26 T cell receptor beta chains from one specimen sequenced in a study of identical twins. TCRdb ran MiXCR on the 5' RACE reads and lists one entry per CDR3 protein. The sample lists roughly 700,000 distinct CDR3 sequences, about 9.4% occurring once. These data also formed part of another study, on yellow fever vaccine responses in identical twins.

The sample taken for sequencing was PBMCs. The receptor source for this set is a woman in her late teens or twenties in good health.

This clonotype was seen a handful of times. This chain connects TRBV25-1 to TRBJ2-1; TRBD2 matches 10 bases. Germline V lookup: CDR1 MGHDK, CDR2 SYGVNS. CDR3 size: 16 residues. The V gene end was trimmed by 3 bases and the J gene end by 7 bases; junction bases not matched to a gene: 9. DNA for the CDR3: TGTGCCAGCAGTGATGAAGGACTAGCGGTCGCTAATGAGCAGTTCTTC. Translation gives CASSDEGLAVANEQFF.

J is TRBJ2-3 and V is TRBV28; D unresolved. The CDR3 spans 15 residues. Germline CDR1 MDHEN, CDR2 SYDVKM. The V end lost 5 bases, the J end lost 4 bases, and 16 bases lay between the germline ends. The chain's CDR3 is CASSVGSVRSDTQYF. CDR3 sequence (DNA): TGTGCCAGCAGTGTGGGGTCGGTTCGGTCAGATACGCAGTATTTT.

In this sample, this clonotype turned up many times. The chain links TRBV29-1 to TRBJ1-1; D perhaps matches TRBD1 (5 bases). The V and J ends lost 4 bases and 2 bases respectively, with 14 bases between them. The CDR3 totals 14 residues. The germline V gene has CDR1 SQVTM and CDR2 ANQGSEA. The CDR3 loop reads CSVVSARVNTEAFF. The CDR3 DNA reads TGCAGCGTTGTCTCTGCCAGGGTTAACACTGAAGCTTTCTTT.

This clonotype turned up a few times. V is TRBV29-1 and J is TRBJ2-7; TRBD1 agrees at 7 bases. CDR3 size: 15 residues. Germline V CDR1 and CDR2: SQVTM, ANQGSEA. With V trimmed by 4 bases and J by 3 bases, 12 bases remained unmatched. The CDR3 protein is CSVVKEGTEDYEQYF. CDR3 coding DNA: TGCAGCGTTGTCAAAGAGGGGACAGAGGACTACGAGCAGTACTTC.

This clonotype was seen many times. The J gene is TRBJ2-3, the V gene TRBV18, with D tentatively TRBD1 or TRBD2 (5 bases each). The germline V gene encodes CDR1 KGHSH and CDR2 LQKENI. Trimming cost V 4 bases and J 6 bases, with 14 bases left between them. There are 14 residues in the CDR3. The CDR3 sequence is CASSLIQGADTQYF. The CDR3 DNA is TGTGCCAGCTCACTAATCCAGGGAGCGGATACGCAGTATTTT.

The chain joins TRBV6-1 to TRBJ2-7; D gene ambiguous. V was cut by 8 bases and J by 3 bases, with 14 bases left in between. The CDR3 has 13 residues. The germline gives CDR1 MNHNS, CDR2 SASEGT. CDR3 sequence reads: CASHNPISYEQYF. DNA of the CDR3: TGTGCCAGCCACAATCCTATCAGCTACGAGCAGTACTTC.

This chain links TRBV15 with TRBJ2-2, with TRBD2 matching over 10 bases. The junction had 5 bases not matched to a gene; V was cut back by 5 bases and J by 2 bases. The germline V gene has CDR1 LNHNV and CDR2 YYDKDF (reference sequence). This CDR3 contains 16 residues. In DNA, the CDR3 is TGTGCCACCAGCCCCGGACTAGCGGTTAACACCGGGGAGCTGTTTTTT. It codes for CATSPGLAVNTGELFF.

This clonotype was recorded at least ten times. The chain uses TRBV12-3 or TRBV12-4 and TRBJ2-5, with 10 bases lining up with TRBD2. J lost 5 bases, V lost 7 bases, and 7 bases had no gene match. The CDR3 is made up of 14 amino acids. CDR3 residues: CASTLAGVAETQYF. CDR3 in DNA: TGTGCCAGCACCCTAGCGGGAGTCGCGGAGACCCAGTACTTC.

The chain employs TRBV10-3 and TRBJ2-1, with TRBD1 as a possible D gene (7 bases). Trimming stripped 0 bases from V and 2 bases from J, with 11 bases between. The CDR3 is 16 residues long. Germline CDR1 and CDR2: ENHRY and SYGVKD. For the CDR3, the DNA is TGTGCCATCAGTGAGTCCCAGGGGGGAACCTACAATGAGCAGTTCTTC. Translation: CAISESQGGTYNEQFF.

This clonotype was found a few times. J is TRBJ2-1 and V is TRBV20-1; 9 positions agree with TRBD2. J lost 1 base, V lost 3 bases, and 4 bases had no gene match. This CDR3 is built from 15 residues. Looked up from germline, CDR1 is DFQATT and CDR2 is SNEGSKA (reference sequence). The CDR3 sequence: CSASLAGASYNEQFF. CDR3 nucleotides: TGCAGTGCTAGCTTAGCGGGGGCGTCCTACAATGAGCAGTTCTTC.

The chain is built from TRBV28 and TRBJ2-3, with 8 positions matching TRBD1. The CDR3 runs to 14 residues. V was clipped by 7 bases and J by 4 bases; unmatched bases: 7. Germline V lookup: CDR1 MDHEN, CDR2 SYDVKM. The CDR3 reads CASTRQGKADTQYF. CDR3 DNA sequence: TGTGCCAGCACCCGACAGGGGAAGGCAGATACGCAGTATTTT.

As to this clonotype: One end of the junction is discordant with germline, which a read error may explain. This chain links TRBV19 with TRBJ2-1; D is possibly TRBD1 or TRBD2 (5 bases each). The CDR3 totals 12 residues. The germline V gene encodes CDR1 LNHDA and CDR2 SQIVND (reference sequence). The CDR3 coding sequence is TGTGCCAGTAGTATAGATCGATCAGGGAGCGTCTTC. Its translation: CASSIDRSGSVF. Filled out from reference TRBV19 and TRBJ2-1, the complete variable domain reads DGGITQSPKYLFRKEGQNVTLSCEQNLNHDAMYWYRQDPGQGLRLIYYSQIVNDFQKGDIAEGYSVSREKKESFPLTVTSAQKNPTAFYLCASSIDRSGSVFGPGTRLTVL.

This clonotype showed up just a few times. The gene calls are TRBV20-1 and TRBJ2-4; possibly TRBD2 for D (5 bases). Trimming took off 1 base at V and 4 bases at J, with 14 bases between the two ends. The germline V gene has CDR1 DFQATT and CDR2 SNEGSKA (reference sequence). The CDR3 extends over 15 amino acids. CDR3 loop: CSARGTLGEKNIQYF. CDR3 DNA: TGCAGTGCTAGAGGGACTCTAGGTGAAAAAAACATTCAGTACTTC.

The chain employs TRBV7-9 and TRBJ2-5, with D hard to call. Trimming took off 5 bases at V and 2 bases at J, with 12 bases between the two ends. This CDR3 contains 14 residues. CDR1 SEHNR and CDR2 FQNEAQ come from the germline V gene (reference sequence). As DNA, the CDR3 is TGTGCCAGCAGCCCGTTCGTAGGGCAAGAGACCCAGTACTTC. Translated: CASSPFVGQETQYF. Looking up the rest from reference TRBV7-9 and TRBJ2-5 gives the full variable domain: DTGVSQNPRHKITKRGQNVTFRCDPISEHNRLYWYRQTLGQGPEFLTYFQNEAQLEKSRLLSDRFSAERPKGSFSTLEIQRTEQGDSAMYLCASSPFVGQETQYFGPGTRLLVL.

About this clonotype: A much larger clone lies a single base off, so this may be a read error. The J gene is TRBJ2-1, the V gene TRBV7-9; a weak D match, TRBD1 (5 bases). The CDR3 contains 12 residues. The germline V gene encodes CDR1 SEHNR and CDR2 FQNEAQ (reference sequence). Between the trimmed V and J ends, which lost 11 bases and 7 bases, there was a span of 15 bases. CDR3 amino acids: CACPGRSNEQFF. Here the CDR3 DNA reads TGTGCCTGCCCAGGGCGGTCTAATGAGCAGTTCTTC.

The chain carries TRBV7-9 and TRBJ2-7, with D possibly matching TRBD1 (6 bases). From germline, CDR1 is SEHNR and CDR2 FQNEAQ (reference sequence). V was shortened by 5 bases and J by 2 bases, with 19 bases between the two germline ends. The length of the CDR3 is 16 residues. CDR3 loop: CASSTPSNRAAYEQYF. CDR3 nucleotides: TGTGCCAGCAGCACACCCTCCAACAGGGCAGCCTACGAGCAGTACTTC.

This clonotype was counted between two and nine times. V and J are TRBV29-1 and TRBJ2-1, with 10 nucleotides matching TRBD1. Germline V CDR1 and CDR2: SQVTM, ANQGSEA. The CDR3 runs 12 residues. With V trimmed by 7 bases and J by 10 bases, 7 bases remained unmatched. The CDR3 is CSGGDRGYEQFF. The CDR3, as DNA: TGCAGCGGGGGGGACAGGGGATACGAGCAGTTCTTC.

The CDR3 sequence is CASSFTEQYF. The CDR3 DNA is TGTGCCAGCAGCTTTACCGAGCAGTACTTC. The V call is TRBV5-4, the J call TRBJ2-7; no clear D. Deletions cut 2 bases from V and 6 bases from J, with 3 bases between. Germline CDR1 is SGHNT and CDR2 is YYREEE (reference sequence). The CDR3 contains 10 residues.

The chain couples TRBV6-1 to TRBJ1-4; 8 nucleotides match TRBD1. The CDR3 is made up of 16 amino acids. The V and J ends lost 5 bases and 3 bases, in that order; junction bases with no gene match: 8. In germline, CDR1 is MNHNS, CDR2 SASEGT. The CDR3 sequence is CASSRAETGANEKLFF. DNA of the CDR3: TGTGCCAGCAGTCGTGCTGAGACAGGGGCTAATGAAAAACTGTTTTTT.

This clonotype has a count of ten or more. The V call is TRBV12-3 or TRBV12-4, the J call TRBJ1-1; D call uncertain. The CDR3 spans 11 residues. V dropped 6 bases and J dropped 4 bases, with 6 bases sitting between them. The chain's CDR3 is CASSGGTEAFF. In nucleotides, the CDR3 is TGTGCCAGCAGCGGCGGCACTGAAGCTTTCTTT.

In its sample, this clonotype was seen a few times. The chain recombines TRBV30 with TRBJ2-2; D is undetermined. The CDR3 length is 15 residues. Deletions cut 3 bases from V and 3 bases from J, with 14 bases between. From germline, CDR1 is GTSNPN and CDR2 SVGIG (reference sequence). CDR3 DNA sequence: TGTGCCTGGAGCTCACCGGAGAGCTACACCGGGGAGCTGTTTTTT. Translation gives CAWSSPESYTGELFF.

This sequence joins TRBV14 and TRBJ1-2; D is uncertain. The CDR3 has 11 amino acids. Germline assignment: CDR1 SGHDN and CDR2 FVKESK. The ends were cut back, 4 bases at V and 6 bases at J, with 6 bases in the middle. CDR3 nucleotide sequence: TGTGCCAGCAGCCGGGATGATGGCTACACCTTC. Protein: CASSRDDGYTF.

In this sample, this clonotype turned up many times. This chain connects TRBV4-3 to TRBJ2-7; D gene ambiguous. Germline V lookup: CDR1 LGHNA, CDR2 YSLEER. Trimming removed 1 base from V and 4 bases from J, with 11 bases in between. CDR3 length: 14 amino acids. CDR3 DNA sequence: TGCGCCAGCAGCCAAGGGACCTCGGGTTACGAGCAGTACTTC. Translation: CASSQGTSGYEQYF.

The chain couples TRBV20-1 to TRBJ2-5, with D possibly matching TRBD1 (5 bases). This CDR3 has 13 residues. Trimming left V 2 bases short and J 1 base short, with 8 bases between. Per germline, CDR1 DFQATT and CDR2 SNEGSKA (reference sequence). The CDR3 bases are TGCAGTGCTAGATGGCAGGGCCAAGAGACCCAGTACTTC. It translates to CSARWQGQETQYF.

The rearrangement links TRBV19 to TRBJ2-1; D gene unclear. The CDR3 runs 13 residues. Between the trimmed V and J ends, which lost 5 bases and 6 bases, there was a span of 11 bases. CDR1 is LNHDA, CDR2 SQIVND, per germline (reference sequence). The CDR3 DNA sequence: TGTGCCAGTAGTCTCTACGGGCTCAATGAGCAGTTCTTC. The encoded protein is CASSLYGLNEQFF.

The chain joins TRBV27 to TRBJ1-5; D not certain. The CDR3 sequence is 13 residues long. Germline lookup yields CDR1 MNHEY and CDR2 SMNVEV (reference sequence). V was shortened by 5 bases and J by 5 bases, with 10 bases between the two germline ends. The CDR3, as DNA: TGTGCCAGCAGTGAGGGCGCTTATCAGCCCCAGCATTTT. This sequence encodes CASSEGAYQPQHF.